This T cell receptor beta chain stems from a study of memory CD4+ T cells and cytomegalovirus serostatus. Background on the study: Of the healthy Belgian adults, several were CMV seropositive and approximately 25 seronegative. Study-level results: About 40% of the 164 known CMV-associated TCRbeta sequences appeared in CD4+ memory. A US-trained random forest predicted CMV serostatus with median AUC around 0.9.

As regards this clone: The antigen is not known.

Sequenced by immunoSEQ multiplex PCR; TCRdb stores in-frame clones only, minus some. This repertoire shows approximately 50,000 clones, around 79% found once; its top ten account for about 3%. Single viable CD3+CD4+CD8-CD45RO+ cells were sorted as the memory CD4+ T cells. From germline, CDR1 is MNHNS and CDR2 SASEGT. The CDR3 contains 15 residues. V trimming: 4 bases; J trimming: 4 bases; junction bases outside the gene matches: 5. The chain combines TRBV6-1 with TRBJ1-2, with 11 bases identical to TRBD1. This TCR derives from an adult in good health and CMV-seropositive. Material for sequencing was memory CD4+ T cells from blood. The DNA of the CDR3 is TGTGCCAGCAGTGGGCGGGACAGGGGGGCCTATGGCTACACCTTC. Translation: CASSGRDRGAYGYTF.